This TCR beta chain was identified in a study of CD8 T cells in Susac syndrome. It was with random hexamers that 0.5 to 1 ug RNA was reverse transcribed. In TCRdb, the immunoSEQ multiplex PCR reads were re-called with MiXCR into one record per CDR3 protein. The data contain some 160,000 distinct CDR3 sequences, about 94% of them singletons. While CD8+ and CD4+ T cells were isolated negatively, TEMRA cells were enriched by FACS. In germline, CDR1 is SNHLY, CDR2 FYNNEI. V was clipped by 4 bases and J by 5 bases, with 14 bases between them. The CDR3 has 15 amino acids. Sequencing was done on a sample of CD4+ T cells from PBMCs. This TCR was recovered from a human donor with Susac syndrome. The rearrangement links TRBV2 to TRBJ2-2; D is perhaps TRBD1 (5 bases). The CDR3, as DNA: TGTGCCAGCAGTGCTCAGGGTTTGTGGACCGGGGAGCTGTTTTTT. Translation gives CASSAQGLWTGELFF.